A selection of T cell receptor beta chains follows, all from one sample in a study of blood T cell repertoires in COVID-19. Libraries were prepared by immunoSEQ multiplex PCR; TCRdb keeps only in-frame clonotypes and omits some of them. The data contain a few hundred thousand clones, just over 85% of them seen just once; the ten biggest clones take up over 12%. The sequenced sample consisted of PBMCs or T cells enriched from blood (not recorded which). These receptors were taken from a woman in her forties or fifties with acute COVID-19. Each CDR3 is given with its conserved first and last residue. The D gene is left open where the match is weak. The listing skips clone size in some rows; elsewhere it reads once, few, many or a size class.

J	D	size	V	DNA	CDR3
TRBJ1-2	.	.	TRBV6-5	TGTGCCAGCAGTTACCCGGCAGGGGACGGCTACACCTTC	CASSYPAGDGYTF
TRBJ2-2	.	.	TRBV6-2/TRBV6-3	TGTGCCAGCAGTTATCTGGCCACCGGGGAGCTGTTTTTT	CASSYLATGELFF
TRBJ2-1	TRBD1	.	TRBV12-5	TGTGCTAGTGGTTTGGAAACAGGGGAAGGCTACAATGAGCAGTTCTTC	CASGLETGEGYNEQFF
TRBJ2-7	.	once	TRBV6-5	TGTGCCAGCACCCGCGAGGGAGCTCCGGGCGAGCAGTACTTC	CASTREGAPGEQYF
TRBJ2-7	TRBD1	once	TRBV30	TGTGCCTGGAGCGGACAGGTTAAGGACGAGCAGTACTTC	CAWSGQVKDEQYF
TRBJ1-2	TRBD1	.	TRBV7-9	TGTGCCAGCAGCCGGACAGGGAATGGCTACACCTTC	CASSRTGNGYTF
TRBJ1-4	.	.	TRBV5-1	TGCGCCAGCAGCTTGGGAGGGAATGAAAAACTGTTTTTT	CASSLGGNEKLFF
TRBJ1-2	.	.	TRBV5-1	TGCGCCAGCAGCTTGGCCGGGGGAGGCCATGGCTACACCTTC	CASSLAGGGHGYTF
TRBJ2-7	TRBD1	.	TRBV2	TGTGCCAGCAGTCCCGGGACAGGATTTTACGAGCAGTACTTC	CASSPGTGFYEQYF
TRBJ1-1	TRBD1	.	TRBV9	TGTGCCAGCAGCGCCGCCGGGGGACAGGGCCGAGGGGCTTTCTTT	CASSAAGGQGRGAFF
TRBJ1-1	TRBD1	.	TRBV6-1	TGTGCCAGCAGTGCCGGGACAGGGGCCACTGAAGCTTTCTTT	CASSAGTGATEAFF
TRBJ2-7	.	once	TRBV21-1	TGTGCCAGCAGCGGACTCTACGAGCAGTACTTC	CASSGLYEQYF
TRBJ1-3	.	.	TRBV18	TGTGCCAGCTCACCAAGGGCTTGGCAGGGTACTGGAAACACCATATATTTT	CASSPRAWQGTGNTIYF
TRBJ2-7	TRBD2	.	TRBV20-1	TGCAGTGCTAGTGGCGCGGGAGGCCCCTACGAGCAGTACTTC	CSASGAGGPYEQYF